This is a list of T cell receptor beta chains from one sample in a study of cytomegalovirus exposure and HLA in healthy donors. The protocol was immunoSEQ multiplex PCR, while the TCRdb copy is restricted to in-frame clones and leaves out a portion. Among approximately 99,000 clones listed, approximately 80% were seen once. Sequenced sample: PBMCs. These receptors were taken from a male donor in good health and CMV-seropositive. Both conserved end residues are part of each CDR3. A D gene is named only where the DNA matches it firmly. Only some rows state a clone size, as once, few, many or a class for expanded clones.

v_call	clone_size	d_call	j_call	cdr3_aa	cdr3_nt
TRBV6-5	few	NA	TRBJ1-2	CASNRQAKDFF	TGTGCCAGCAACCGACAGGCAAAGGACTTCTTC
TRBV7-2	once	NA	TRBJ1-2	CASSPWGGAGYGYTF	TGTGCCAGCTCCCCGTGGGGGGGGGCGGGCTATGGCTACACCTTC
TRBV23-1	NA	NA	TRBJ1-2	CASSGQERYGYTF	TGCGCCAGCAGTGGGCAGGAACGCTATGGCTACACCTTC
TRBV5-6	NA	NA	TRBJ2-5	CASSPSGLWGGQETQYF	TGTGCCAGCAGCCCATCAGGGTTATGGGGTGGCCAAGAGACCCAGTACTTC
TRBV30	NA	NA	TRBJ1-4	CAWSRETNEKPFF	TGTGCCTGGAGCAGGGAAACTAATGAAAAACCGTTTTTT
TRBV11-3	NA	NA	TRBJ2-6	CASSLGQGANVLTF	TGTGCCAGCAGCTTAGGACAGGGGGCCAACGTCCTGACTTTC
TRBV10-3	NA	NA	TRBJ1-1	CAISDEGATEAFF	TGTGCCATCAGTGACGAAGGGGCCACTGAAGCTTTCTTT
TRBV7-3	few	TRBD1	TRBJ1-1	CASSSGTANTEAFF	TGTGCCAGCAGCTCCGGGACAGCGAACACTGAAGCTTTCTTT
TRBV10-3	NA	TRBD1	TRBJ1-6	CAIRGQGANSPLHF	TGTGCCATCAGGGGACAGGGGGCGAATTCACCCCTCCACTTT
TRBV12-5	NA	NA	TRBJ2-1	CASGLVGAYNEQFF	TGTGCTAGTGGTTTGGTGGGAGCATACAATGAGCAGTTCTTC
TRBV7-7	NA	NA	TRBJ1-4	CASSPGTWGPNEKLFF	TGTGCTAGCAGCCCGGGGACATGGGGACCTAATGAAAAACTGTTTTTT